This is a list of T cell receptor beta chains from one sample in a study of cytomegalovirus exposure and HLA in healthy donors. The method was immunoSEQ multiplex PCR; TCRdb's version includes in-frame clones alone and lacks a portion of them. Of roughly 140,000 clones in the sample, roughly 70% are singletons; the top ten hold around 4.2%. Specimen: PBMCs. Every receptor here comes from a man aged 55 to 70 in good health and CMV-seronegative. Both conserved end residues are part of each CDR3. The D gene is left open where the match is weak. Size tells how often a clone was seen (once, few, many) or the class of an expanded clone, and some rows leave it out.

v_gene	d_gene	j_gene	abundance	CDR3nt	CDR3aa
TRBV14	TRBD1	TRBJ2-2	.	TGTGCCAGCAGCCTCCGACAGGGGATCACCGGGGAGCTGTTTTTT	CASSLRQGITGELFF
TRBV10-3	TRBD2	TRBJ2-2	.	TGTGCCATCAGTGGGAGCGGGGCCTCGAACACCGGGGAGCTGTTTTTT	CAISGSGASNTGELFF
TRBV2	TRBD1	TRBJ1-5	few	TGTGCCAGTCGACAGGGGGCGTCGTCAGTACAGCCCCAGCATTTT	CASRQGASSVQPQHF
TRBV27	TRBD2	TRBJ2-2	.	TGTGCCAGCAGTTTATATCCAGCGGGAGGAAACACCGGGGAGCTGTTTTTT	CASSLYPAGGNTGELFF
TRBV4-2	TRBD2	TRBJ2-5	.	TGTGCCAGCAGCCAAGAGCCGAATAGCGGGGCCTCGAGGGAGACCCAGTACTTC	CASSQEPNSGASRETQYF
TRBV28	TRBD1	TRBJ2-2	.	TGTGCCAGCAGTTCCTCTGGAACAGGGGGTAGAACCGGGGAGCTGTTTTTT	CASSSSGTGGRTGELFF
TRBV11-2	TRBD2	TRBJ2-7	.	TGTGCCAGCAGCTTACTCGCGGGAGGACTCGAGCAGTACTTC	CASSLLAGGLEQYF
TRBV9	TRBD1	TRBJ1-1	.	TGTGCCAGCAGCGTAAGCCCGGGACAGGTGATCGGCGGAGGGCTCGAAGCTTTCTTT	CASSVSPGQVIGGGLEAFF
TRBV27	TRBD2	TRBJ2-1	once	TGTGCCAGCAGTTTCGGACTAGCGGGCGAGCAGTTCTTC	CASSFGLAGEQFF
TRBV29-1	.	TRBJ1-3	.	TGCAGCGTTTCGGACCTCGGGAGCTCTGGAAACACCATATATTTT	CSVSDLGSSGNTIYF
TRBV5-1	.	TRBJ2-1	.	TGCGCCAGCAGAAAGGAGGGCAATGAGCAGTTCTTC	CASRKEGNEQFF
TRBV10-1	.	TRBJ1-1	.	TGCGCCAGCAGTGTTAAGAGATTGAACACTGAAGCTTTCTTT	CASSVKRLNTEAFF
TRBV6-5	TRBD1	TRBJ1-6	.	TGTGCCAGCAGTTACTCCCGCGACAGGGAACCCCTCCACTTT	CASSYSRDREPLHF
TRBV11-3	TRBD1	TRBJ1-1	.	TGTGCCAGCAGCTCCTCCCGGGACAGCGAAGCTTTCTTT	CASSSSRDSEAFF
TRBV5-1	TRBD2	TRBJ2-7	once	TGCGCCAGCAGCTCCCAGTGGACTAGCGGAGCCTACGAGCAGTACTTC	CASSSQWTSGAYEQYF
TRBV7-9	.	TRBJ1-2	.	TGTTCCAGCGGATTCGTCGACAGGACCCCTAGCCTTCTCTATGGCTACACCTTC	CSSGFVDRTPSLLYGYTF
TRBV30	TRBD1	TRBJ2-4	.	TGTGCCTGGAGTGTACTGGAGGGACAGGGGACTATAGCCAAAAACATTCAGTACTTC	CAWSVLEGQGTIAKNIQYF
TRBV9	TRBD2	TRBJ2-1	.	TGTGCCAGCAGCTCTCGGGGAGGGAGCTCCTACAATGAGCAGTTCTTC	CASSSRGGSSYNEQFF
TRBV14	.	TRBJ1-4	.	TGTGCCAGCAGCCAAGTCACCGGGAGGCTGTTTTTT	CASSQVTGRLFF
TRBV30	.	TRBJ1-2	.	TGTGCCTGGAGTGGACAATTCTCCGGCTACACCTTC	CAWSGQFSGYTF
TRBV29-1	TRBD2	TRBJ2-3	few	TGCAGCGTTAAGTTCGCGGGAGGGGTAGATACGCAGTATTTT	CSVKFAGGVDTQYF
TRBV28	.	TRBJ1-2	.	TGTGCCAGCAGTAGGACAGCCACCTATGGCTACACCTTC	CASSRTATYGYTF
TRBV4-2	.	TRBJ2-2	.	TGTGCCAGCATGGGCCCAGCTAGAGGGACCGGGGAGCTGTTTTTT	CASMGPARGTGELFF
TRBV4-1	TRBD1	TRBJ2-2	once	TGCGCCAGCAGCCGATCCGGGACAGGGGAATCCGGGGAGCTGTTTTTT	CASSRSGTGESGELFF
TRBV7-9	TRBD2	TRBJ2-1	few	TGTGCCAGCAGCTTAGCGGGAGGGGTCAATGAGCAGTTCTTC	CASSLAGGVNEQFF
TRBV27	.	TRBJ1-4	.	TGTGCCAGCGGGAAAGGAGGGGTCTGGGGTAATGAAAAACTGTTTTTT	CASGKGGVWGNEKLFF